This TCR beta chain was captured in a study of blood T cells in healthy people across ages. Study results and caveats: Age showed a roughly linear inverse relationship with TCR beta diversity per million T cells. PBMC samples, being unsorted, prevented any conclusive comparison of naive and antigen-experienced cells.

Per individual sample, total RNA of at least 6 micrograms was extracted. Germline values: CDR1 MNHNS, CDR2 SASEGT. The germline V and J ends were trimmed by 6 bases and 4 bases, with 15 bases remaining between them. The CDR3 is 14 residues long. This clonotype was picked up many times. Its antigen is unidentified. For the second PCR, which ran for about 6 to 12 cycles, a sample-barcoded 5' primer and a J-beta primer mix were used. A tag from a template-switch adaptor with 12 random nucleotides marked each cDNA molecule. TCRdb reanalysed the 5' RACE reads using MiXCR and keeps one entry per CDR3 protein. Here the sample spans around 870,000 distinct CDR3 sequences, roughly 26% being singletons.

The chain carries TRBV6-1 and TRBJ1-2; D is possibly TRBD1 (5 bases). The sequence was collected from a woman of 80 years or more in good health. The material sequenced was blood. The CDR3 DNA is TGTGCCAGCAGATCACAGGAGCCAAGCTATGGCTACACCTTC. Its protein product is CASRSQEPSYGYTF.